Described below is a single TCR beta chain sequence and its context. The antigen is unknown. Second-dose schedules of about 4 or about 12 weeks were combined. The sample is drawn from a study of T cell responses to AZD1222 COVID-19 vaccine. Study results and caveats: In a largely white British group with more females than males, clonal diversity was possibly underestimated. Among those given AZD1222, only five or six were seropositive at baseline.

The repertoire was sequenced with immunoSEQ multiplex PCR; TCRdb's copy has only in-frame clones and lacks some. Of around 46,000 clones detected, about 89% appear once; the ten largest clones hold about 5.2%. The specimen comprised peripheral blood, sampled 28 days after the second AZD1222 dose. The source of this sequence is an adult who received the AZD1222 COVID-19 vaccine.

The CDR3, as DNA: TGTGCCAGCCATCTACAGGGGGCGACGGCCAACGTCCTGACTTTC. This gives the protein CASHLQGATANVLTF. The V gene is TRBV7-2, the J gene TRBJ2-6; 9 bases are shared with TRBD1. Trimming cost V 8 bases and J 6 bases; bases outside gene matches: 8. Germline assignment: CDR1 SGHTA and CDR2 FQGNSA. The CDR3 runs to 15 residues.